These 5 T cell receptor beta chains share one sample of origin, sequenced in a study of T cells in Graves' hyperthyroidism and ophthalmopathy. Amplified regions were TCR beta CDR3 sequences from RNA transcripts. First-round RT-PCR of the TCR CDR3 relied on the HTBI primer set. TCRdb reprocessed the multiplex PCR reads via MiXCR and lists one record per CDR3 protein. Of around 350,000 distinct CDR3 sequences in the sample, about 15% were seen once. The sample taken for sequencing was blood. The source is a woman aged 55-75 years with Graves' ophthalmopathy.

This clonotype was detected many times. Written as DNA, the CDR3 is TGTGCCAGCAGCCATCGTCGGATGAACACTGAAGCTTTCTTT. It yields the protein CASSHRRMNTEAFF. The chain uses TRBV28 and TRBJ1-1, with unresolved D. V was cut by 6 bases and J by 0 bases, with 11 bases left in between. Germline V gene lookup returns CDR1 MDHEN and CDR2 SYDVKM. The CDR3 is made up of 14 amino acids.

Concerning this clonotype itself: This clone may be a read error of a much larger clone one base away. Without the conserved terminal phenylalanine or tryptophan, this CDR3 likely stems from a read error. The gene calls are TRBV7-9 and TRBJ2-7; 10 bases are shared with TRBD1. The CDR3 is 14 amino acids. Trimming cost V 5 bases and J 6 bases; bases outside gene matches: 7. Germline values: CDR1 SEHNR, CDR2 FQNEAQ (reference sequence). CDR3 nucleotides: TGTGCCAGCAGCATGGGACAGGGGCTTTCCGAGCAGTACCTC. Protein product: CASSMGQGLSEQYL.

In this sample, this clonotype turned up a few times. This chain joins TRBV6-1 and TRBJ2-5; 13 bases match TRBD2. The CDR3 spans 16 residues. CDR1 is MNHNS, CDR2 SASEGT, per germline. The V and J ends lost 5 bases and 7 bases, in that order; junction bases with no gene match: 10. The CDR3, as DNA: TGTGCCAGCAGTCGTGGACTAGCGGGAGTCGGAGGGACCCAGTACTTC. Its translation: CASSRGLAGVGGTQYF.

This clonotype was recorded at least ten times. The V and J genes are TRBV11-2 and TRBJ2-7, with a tentative D call TRBD1 (6 bases). Germline assignment: CDR1 SGHAT and CDR2 FQNNGV. Trimming removed 3 bases from V and 4 bases from J, with 13 bases in between. The CDR3 is made up of 14 amino acids. The CDR3 coding sequence is TGTGCCAGCAGCTTGCAGACAGGAGATTACGAGCAGTACTTC. It encodes CASSLQTGDYEQYF.

The V and J genes are TRBV7-9 and TRBJ2-7; 7 bases are a match to TRBD1. There are 13 residues in the CDR3. The V and J ends lost 5 bases and 5 bases, in that order; junction bases with no gene match: 6. The V gene's germline CDR1 is SEHNR and CDR2 FQNEAQ (reference sequence). The DNA for the CDR3 is TGTGCCAGCAGCACCACAGGGGACGACGAGCAGTACTTC. As protein: CASSTTGDDEQYF.